The clone carrying this T cell receptor (beta chain) was counted between two and nine times. The germline V gene has CDR1 SGHTA and CDR2 FQGTGA. V lost 3 bases, J lost 8 bases, and 8 bases stayed unmatched. There are 16 residues in the CDR3. The data were taken from a study of T cells after yellow fever vaccination. Generation of TCR cDNA used 5'RACE template switching (which added a universal primer site and UMIs). A single record per CDR3 protein comes from TCRdb applying MiXCR to the 5' RACE reads. The table includes about 260,000 distinct CDR3 sequences, approximately 12% detected once. This chain links TRBV7-3 with TRBJ2-1; 12 bases fit TRBD2. The sequencing here drew on CD4+ T cells sorted from PBMCs, taken 45 days after the yellow fever booster vaccination. This receptor was taken from a man aged 25-40 years who received the YFV17D yellow fever vaccine. Written as DNA, the CDR3 is TGTGCCAGCAGCTTGACGACTAGCGGGAGTCACTATGAGCAGTTCTTC. Encoded protein: CASSLTTSGSHYEQFF.